This T cell receptor (beta chain) was documented in a study of identical twins. Of note for this clonotype: Antigen specificity is unknown.

The CDR3 extends over 14 amino acids. CDR1 DFQATT and CDR2 SNEGSKA come from the germline V gene (reference sequence). V was cut by 3 bases and J by 2 bases, with 12 bases left in between. Study-level results: Twins shared out-of-frame alpha sequences with excess low generation probability. Abundant beta clonotypes from cord blood bore fewer insertions; memory repertoires lacked this pattern. For zero-insertion analyses, partial confounding could come from invariant MAIT and iNKT cells.

Each CDR3 protein gets one entry after TCRdb re-called the 5' RACE reads with MiXCR. The top ten hold 7.2% of the sample, which has 300,000 to 400,000 distinct CDR3 sequences, roughly 12% seen once. The data were also submitted as part of a second study, on yellow fever vaccine responses in identical twins. As that study records: Reportedly, twins showed a vaccine T cell response that looked partly convergent and partly personalized.

The receptor's source is a woman under 30 in good health. The gene calls are TRBV20-1 and TRBJ2-3; D is possibly TRBD2 (5 bases). The sample was CD8+ T cells sorted from blood. The CDR3 loop is CSARDFPTTDTQYF. The CDR3 bases are TGCAGTGCTAGGGACTTTCCAACCACAGATACGCAGTATTTT.